This T cell receptor (beta chain) was identified during a study of identifying expanded T cells in peripheral blood. Study-wide points: Technical replicates showed about 1.1 changed clones; approximately two weeks roughly 18; four weeks 19. Across healthy donors, higher total template counts meant significantly greater approximately two-week count variance.

No infections or other immune events were documented during collection. This CDR3 contains 12 residues. Germline V gene sequence: CDR1 SGHAT, CDR2 FQNNGV. V was shortened by 5 bases and J by 2 bases, with 4 bases between the two germline ends. Libraries were prepared by immunoSEQ multiplex PCR; TCRdb keeps only in-frame clonotypes and omits some of them. The top ten hold about 14% of the sample, which has about 52,000 clones, approximately 86% seen once. A note on this clone: Its target is not known.

Sequencing used blood. The sequence was collected from a person aged 18 to 75 in good health. The J gene is TRBJ2-1, the V gene TRBV11-2; unclear D gene. CDR3 sequence: CASSRAYNEQFF. CDR3 in DNA: TGTGCCAGCAGCCGCGCCTACAATGAGCAGTTCTTC.